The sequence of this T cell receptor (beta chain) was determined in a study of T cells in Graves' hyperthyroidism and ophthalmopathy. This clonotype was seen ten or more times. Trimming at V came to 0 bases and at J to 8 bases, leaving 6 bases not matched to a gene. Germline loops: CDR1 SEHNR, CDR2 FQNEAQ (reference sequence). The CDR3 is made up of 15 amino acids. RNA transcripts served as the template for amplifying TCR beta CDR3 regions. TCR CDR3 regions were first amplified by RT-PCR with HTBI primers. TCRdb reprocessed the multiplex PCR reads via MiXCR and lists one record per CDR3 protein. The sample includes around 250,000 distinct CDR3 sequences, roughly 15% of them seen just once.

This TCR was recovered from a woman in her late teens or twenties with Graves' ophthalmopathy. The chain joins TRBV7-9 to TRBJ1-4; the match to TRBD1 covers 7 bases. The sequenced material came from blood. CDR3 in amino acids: CASSLAEGAEEKLFF. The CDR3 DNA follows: TGTGCCAGCAGCTTAGCGGAGGGGGCGGAAGAAAAACTGTTTTTT.